This T cell receptor beta chain was observed in a study of T cells expressing NK-cell markers. Study-level information: Sorted CD3+CD56-NKG2C+, CD3+CD56+NKG2C+ and CD3+CD56+NKG2C- T cells supplied the TCR beta repertoires. Study-wide results and caveats: Leadership of the CD3+CD56-NKG2C+ fraction also belonged to these clonotypes in four donors.

In regard to this clonotype: Antigen unknown.

TCRdb re-called the 5' RACE reads; every CDR3 protein appears as one record, without DNA. The listing contains roughly 450,000 distinct CDR3 sequences. The sequenced sample was blood T cells: a sorted CD56 or NKG2C T cell subset, CD4+ or CD8+ T cells, or bulk PBMC T cells (not recorded which). This clonotype originated in a woman between 45 and 60 years old in good health.

CDR3 sequence: CASSLAPGAGNGRGNEQFF. The V gene is TRBV7-6, the J gene TRBJ2-1; there is no DNA to check the TCRdb D call of TRBD2. Germline CDR1 is SGHVS and CDR2 is FNYEAQ. This CDR3 has 19 residues.